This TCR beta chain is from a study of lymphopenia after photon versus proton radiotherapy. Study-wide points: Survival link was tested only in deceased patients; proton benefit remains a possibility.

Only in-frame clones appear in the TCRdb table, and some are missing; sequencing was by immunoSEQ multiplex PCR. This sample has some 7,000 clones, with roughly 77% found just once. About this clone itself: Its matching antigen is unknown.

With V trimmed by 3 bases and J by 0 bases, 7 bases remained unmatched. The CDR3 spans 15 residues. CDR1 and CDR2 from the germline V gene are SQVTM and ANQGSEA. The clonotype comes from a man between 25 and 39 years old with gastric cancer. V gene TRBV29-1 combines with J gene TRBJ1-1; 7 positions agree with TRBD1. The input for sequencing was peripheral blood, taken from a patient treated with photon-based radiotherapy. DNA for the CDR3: TGCAGCGTTGACGACAGGGAGTATGTGAACACTGAAGCTTTCTTT. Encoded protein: CSVDDREYVNTEAFF.